This T cell receptor beta chain was observed in a study of CD8 T cells in ankylosing spondylitis. Study observations and caveats: Seemingly distinctive of ankylosing spondylitis blood was a TCR beta motif formed by eight highly homologous variants.

TCRdb re-analysed the 5' RACE reads in MiXCR, keeping a single row per CDR3 protein. Of more than 650,000 distinct CDR3 sequences listed, about an eighth are singletons. The germline V gene has CDR1 LGHDT and CDR2 YNNKEL (reference sequence). Trimming stripped 5 bases from V and 4 bases from J, with 10 bases between. CDR3 length equals 13 residues. In regard to this clonotype: Its matching antigen is unknown.

This rearrangement joins TRBV3-1 to TRBJ2-3; D is undetermined. Sequenced input: blood, either unsorted or a sorted T cell fraction (not recorded which). The receptor comes from a male donor with ankylosing spondylitis. CDR3 sequence reads: CASSEARPDTQYF. In DNA form, the CDR3 reads TGTGCCAGCAGCGAGGCCCGCCCAGATACGCAGTATTTT.